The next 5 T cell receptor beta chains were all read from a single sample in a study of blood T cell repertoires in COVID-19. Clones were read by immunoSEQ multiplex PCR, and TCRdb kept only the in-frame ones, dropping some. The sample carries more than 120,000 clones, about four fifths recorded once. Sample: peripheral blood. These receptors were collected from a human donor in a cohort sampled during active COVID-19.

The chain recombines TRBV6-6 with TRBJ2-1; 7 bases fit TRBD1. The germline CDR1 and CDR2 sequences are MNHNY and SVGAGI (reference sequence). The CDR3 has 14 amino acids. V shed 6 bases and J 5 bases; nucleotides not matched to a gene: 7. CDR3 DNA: TGTGCCAGCAGGAGACAGGGCCAAGACAATGAGCAGTTCTTC. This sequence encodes CASRRQGQDNEQFF.

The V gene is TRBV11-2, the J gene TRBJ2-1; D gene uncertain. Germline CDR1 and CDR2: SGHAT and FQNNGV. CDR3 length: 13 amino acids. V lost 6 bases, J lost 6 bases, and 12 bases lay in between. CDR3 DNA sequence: TGTGCCAGCAGAAACAGTGTGGGCAATGAGCAGTTCTTC. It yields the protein CASRNSVGNEQFF.

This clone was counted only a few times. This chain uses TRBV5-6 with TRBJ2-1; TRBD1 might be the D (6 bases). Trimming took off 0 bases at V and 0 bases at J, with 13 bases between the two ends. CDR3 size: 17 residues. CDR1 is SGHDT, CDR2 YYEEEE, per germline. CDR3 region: CASSLGQGPSSYNEQFF. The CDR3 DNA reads TGTGCCAGCAGCTTGGGCCAGGGGCCCAGCTCCTACAATGAGCAGTTCTTC.

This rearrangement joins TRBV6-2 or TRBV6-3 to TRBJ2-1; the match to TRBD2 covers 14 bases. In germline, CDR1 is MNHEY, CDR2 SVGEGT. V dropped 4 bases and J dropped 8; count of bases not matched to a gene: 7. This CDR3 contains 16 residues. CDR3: CASSLGTSGSWYEQFF. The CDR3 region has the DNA TGTGCCAGCAGTTTAGGGACTAGCGGGAGTTGGTATGAGCAGTTCTTC.

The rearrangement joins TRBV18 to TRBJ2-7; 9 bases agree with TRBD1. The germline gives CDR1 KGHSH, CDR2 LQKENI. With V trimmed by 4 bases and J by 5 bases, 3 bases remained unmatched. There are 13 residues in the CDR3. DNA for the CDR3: TGTGCCAGCTCACTGGGGGACAGGGACGAGCAGTACTTC. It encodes CASSLGDRDEQYF.